This passage covers 18 T cell receptor beta chains from one sample sequenced in a study of T cell repertoires in cytomegalovirus infection. From the reads, TCRdb called clonotypes with MiXCR, one entry per CDR3 protein. The repertoire holds around 100,000 distinct CDR3 sequences, with about 15% as singletons. Sample: PBMCs. The receptors derive from a human donor in good health (CMV status not recorded). Some clones in this sample may be carry-over from other donors' samples.

The genes are TRBV18 and TRBJ2-3, with D perhaps matching TRBD1 (5 bases). The CDR3 runs to 16 residues. Trimming pared 3 bases from V and 0 bases from J, leaving 13 bases between. The germline V gene has CDR1 KGHSH and CDR2 LQKENI. The CDR3 DNA follows: TGTGCCAGCTCACCTTTACAGGAGTATAGCACAGATACGCAGTATTTT. Amino acids: CASSPLQEYSTDTQYF.

The chain has TRBV12-3 or TRBV12-4 and TRBJ2-5; possible D gene TRBD2, 5 bases. This CDR3 region has 14 residues. V was pared by 7 bases and J by 3 bases, with 15 bases between. CDR3 amino acids: CASTAGLAEETQYF. CDR3 DNA: TGTGCCAGCACCGCCGGGCTAGCCGAAGAGACCCAGTACTTC.

The chain carries TRBV7-9 and TRBJ1-6; D is perhaps TRBD1 (5 bases). The CDR3 is 17 residues long. With 5 bases removed from V and 0 bases from J, the gap between germline ends came to 14 bases. CDR1 is SEHNR, CDR2 FQNEAQ, per germline (reference sequence). The CDR3 here is CASSHPTGGSYNSPLHF. The CDR3 nucleotides read TGTGCCAGCAGCCACCCCACGGGGGGCTCCTATAATTCACCCCTCCACTTT.

About this clonotype itself: This sequence may be a read error, since a much larger clone differs from it by one base. This chain connects TRBV11-2 to TRBJ2-5, with D perhaps TRBD1 (6 bases). Germline V lookup: CDR1 SGHAT, CDR2 FQNNGV. The CDR3 contains 15 residues. The V and J ends lost 2 bases and 5 bases respectively, with 15 bases between them. CDR3 bases: TGTGCCAGCAGCTTATCAGGGGCCGCGGAGGAGACCCAGTACTTC. It encodes CASSLSGAAEETQYF.

The rearrangement uses TRBV11-2 and TRBJ2-2, with D tentatively TRBD1 or TRBD2 (6 bases each). The ends were cut back, 2 bases at V and 4 bases at J, with 14 bases in the middle. The CDR3 is made up of 16 amino acids. Germline V lookup: CDR1 SGHAT, CDR2 FQNNGV. Here the CDR3 reads CASSLLVRGPTGELFF. In DNA, the CDR3 is TGTGCCAGCAGCTTACTTGTTCGGGGGCCCACCGGGGAGCTGTTTTTT.

This clonotype has ten or more counts. CDR3 loop: CASSSTPVSGVRKARENIQYF. CDR3 bases: TGTGCCAGCAGCTCCACCCCGGTTAGCGGGGTAAGAAAAGCCCGGGAAAACATTCAGTACTTC. The chain combines TRBV7-2 with TRBJ2-4; TRBD2 matches at 8 bases. Germline V lookup: CDR1 SGHTA, CDR2 FQGNSA. There are 21 residues in the CDR3. With 4 bases clipped from V and 5 bases from J, the junction kept 25 bases outside the gene matches.

This clonotype was counted at least ten times. The V call is TRBV7-2, the J call TRBJ2-6; D is undetermined. This CDR3 has 15 residues. Germline CDR1 reads SGHTA; CDR2 reads FQGNSA. V lost 1 base and J lost 1, with 5 bases in between. CDR3 protein: CASSLVVSGANVLTF. The CDR3 DNA sequence: TGTGCCAGCAGCTTAGTTGTGTCTGGGGCCAACGTCCTGACTTTC. The complete variable domain, with remaining parts taken from reference TRBV7-2 and TRBJ2-6, reads GAGVSQSPSNKVTEKGKDVELRCDPISGHTALYWYRQSLGQGLEFLIYFQGNSAPDKSGLPSDRFSAERTGGSVSTLTIQRTQQEDSAVYLCASSLVVSGANVLTFGAGSRLTVL.

This clonotype showed up many times. V gene TRBV7-2 combines with J gene TRBJ1-4, with D possibly matching TRBD1 (6 bases). The CDR3 length is 16 residues. Germline CDR1 SGHTA, CDR2 FQGNSA. The V end lost 2 bases, the J end lost 4 bases, and 14 bases lay between the germline ends. The CDR3 DNA is TGTGCCAGCAGCTTAAGGACGGGGGCCGGTAATGAAAAACTGTTTTTT. Translated, it gives CASSLRTGAGNEKLFF.

This clonotype is termed medium-sized. The rearrangement uses TRBV19 and TRBJ1-3; TRBD1 is a possible D gene (6 bases). The length of the CDR3 is 15 residues. Looked up from germline, CDR1 is LNHDA and CDR2 is SQIVND (reference sequence). Trimming left V 8 bases short and J 3 bases short, with 17 bases between. DNA of the CDR3: TGTGCCAGTCGGCCTCCGGGGGCAGGTGGAAACACCATATATTTT. Translation gives CASRPPGAGGNTIYF.

The V gene is TRBV15, the J gene TRBJ1-5; a weak D match, TRBD1 (5 bases). The CDR3 consists of 14 residues. The V gene's germline CDR1 is LNHNV and CDR2 YYDKDF (reference sequence). V was trimmed by 9 bases and J by 4 bases, leaving 16 bases between them. The CDR3 protein is CATGLGGGNQPQHF. In nucleotides, the CDR3 is TGTGCCACGGGGTTGGGGGGAGGGAATCAGCCCCAGCATTTT.

This clonotype was found a few times. The rearrangement uses TRBV19 and TRBJ2-2; D is perhaps TRBD2 (6 bases). The V end was cut by 4 bases, the J end by 1 base, with 13 bases between. The CDR3 extends over 16 amino acids. The germline V gene has CDR1 LNHDA and CDR2 SQIVND (reference sequence). CDR3 sequence: CASSTDGTRNTGELFF. Written as DNA, the CDR3 is TGTGCCAGTAGTACTGACGGGACTCGGAACACCGGGGAGCTGTTTTTT.

The gene calls are TRBV18 and TRBJ2-5, with D tentatively TRBD1 (6 bases). The V gene lost 6 bases and the J gene lost 1 base, with 12 bases spanning the gap. Germline lookup yields CDR1 KGHSH and CDR2 LQKENI. The CDR3 has 14 amino acids. This CDR3 reads CASSLDSFQETQYF. CDR3 nucleotide sequence: TGTGCCAGCTCGCTGGACAGTTTCCAAGAGACCCAGTACTTC. Supplemented by reference TRBV18 and TRBJ2-5, the full variable domain reads NAGVMQNPRHLVRRRGQEARLRCSPMKGHSHVYWYRQLPEEGLKFMVYLQKENIIDESGMPKERFSAEFPKEGPSILRIQQVVRGDSAAYFCASSLDSFQETQYFGPGTRLLVL.

In this sample, this clonotype turned up many times. The chain uses TRBV7-2 and TRBJ1-1; no clear D gene. The CDR3 runs 16 residues. Trimming shortened V by 5 bases and J by 5 bases, and 21 bases separated the two germline ends. Germline CDR1 is SGHTA and CDR2 is FQGNSA. CDR3 residues: CASSLPPFSRRTEAFF. CDR3 DNA: TGTGCCAGCAGCCTCCCGCCCTTCTCGAGGCGGACTGAAGCTTTCTTT. Using reference TRBV7-2 and TRBJ1-1 for the parts outside the CDR3, the full variable domain is GAGVSQSPSNKVTEKGKDVELRCDPISGHTALYWYRQSLGQGLEFLIYFQGNSAPDKSGLPSDRFSAERTGGSVSTLTIQRTQQEDSAVYLCASSLPPFSRRTEAFFGQGTRLTVV.

This clonotype was recorded a few times. The genes are TRBV29-1 and TRBJ2-1; 12 bases are a match to TRBD2. The CDR3 has 14 amino acids. Germline loops: CDR1 SQVTM, CDR2 ANQGSEA. V was pared by 1 base and J by 5 bases, with 0 bases of the junction left unmatched. The CDR3 DNA reads as TGCAGCGTTGAAGGGACTAGCGGGGACAATGAGCAGTTCTTC. This encodes CSVEGTSGDNEQFF.

This clonotype was detected many times. The gene calls are TRBV7-2 and TRBJ2-5; possibly TRBD2 for D (5 bases). V lost 4 bases to trimming and J lost 10 bases, with 10 bases between them. Germline CDR1 reads SGHTA; CDR2 reads FQGNSA. The CDR3 length is 11 residues. The CDR3 sequence: CASSSARGQYF. DNA of the CDR3: TGTGCCAGCAGCTCCGCTCGGGGCCAGTACTTC.

V and J are TRBV5-1 and TRBJ1-5, with TRBD1 identical over 7 bases. The CDR3 length is 14 residues. Losses at the gene ends were 0 bases for V and 4 bases for J; bases not matched to a gene: 1. Germline V gives CDR1 SGHRS, CDR2 YFSETQ. The CDR3 DNA reads TGCGCCAGCAGCTTGGAACAGGGGAATCAGCCCCAGCATTTT. The encoded protein is CASSLEQGNQPQHF.

The chain combines TRBV7-2 with TRBJ2-3; D is ambiguous. This CDR3 region has 12 residues. Germline V gene lookup returns CDR1 SGHTA and CDR2 FQGNSA. Trimming left V 3 bases short and J 3 bases short, with 4 bases between. The CDR3: CASSFMTDTQYF. In DNA form, the CDR3 reads TGTGCCAGCAGCTTCATGACAGATACGCAGTATTTT.

Many counts were recorded for this clonotype. The chain links TRBV28 to TRBJ2-2; 9 positions agree with TRBD2. CDR1 is MDHEN, CDR2 SYDVKM, per germline. The CDR3 extends over 17 amino acids. Trimming removed 2 bases from V and 5 bases from J; junction bases left unmatched: 9. CDR3 protein: CASSLRVRLAGTGELFF. The CDR3 coding sequence is TGTGCCAGCAGTTTAAGGGTTCGTCTAGCGGGGACCGGGGAGCTGTTTTTT.